The 27 T cell receptor gamma chains in this list originate from one sample, sequenced in a study of Vδ1+ human thymocytes. Study findings and constraints: Thymic TRG and TRD repertoires appeared highly polyclonal, with Gaussian CDR3 length distributions.

The template was reverse-transcribed extracted RNA. Pooled V-gene forward primers with one constant-region reverse primer generated the CDR3 amplicons by multiplex PCR. TCRdb reprocessed the multiplex PCR reads using CATT. The sample records tens of thousands of gamma-chain clones, 20% to 25% being singletons. Which antigens these TCRs recognize remains unknown. What was sequenced was Vdelta1+ gamma-delta thymocytes from the thymus. The subset here: FACS-sorted CD3+ TCRalphabeta- TCRVdelta1+ TCRVdelta2- thymocytes. These receptors came from a girl under three years old who had congenital heart surgery.

This clone showed up just a few times. The same CDR3 arises from other DNA sequences in this sample as well. V gene TRGV3 combines with J gene TRGJP2. CDR1 is VTNTFY, CDR2 YDVSTARD, per germline (reference sequence). V was pared by 0 bases and J by 5 bases, with 6 bases of the junction left unmatched. This CDR3 contains 15 residues. The DNA of the CDR3 is TGTGCCACCTGGGACAGGGGAGGGAGTGATTGGATCAAGACGTTT. It yields the protein CATWDRGGSDWIKTF.

V gene TRGV3 combines with J gene TRGJ1 or TRGJ2. Germline-derived CDR1 and CDR2 are VTNTFY and YDVSTARD (reference sequence). CDR3 length: 10 residues. Trimming at V came to 3 bases and at J to 16 bases, leaving 9 bases not matched to a gene. CDR3 in DNA: TGTGCCACCTGGGACGGGACACTTCTCTTT. Translated, it gives CATWDGTLLF.

This clone was seen more than once but under ten times. V gene TRGV4 combines with J gene TRGJ1 or TRGJ2. J was trimmed by 6 bases and V by 4 bases; bases with no gene match: 15. The CDR3 has 15 amino acids. Germline lookup yields CDR1 EGSTGY and CDR2 YDSYTSSV. Here the CDR3 reads CATWDGRGWGYKKLF. CDR3 sequence (DNA): TGTGCCACCTGGGACGGCCGGGGGTGGGGTTATAAGAAACTCTTT.

V is TRGV2 and J is TRGJP2. Germline values: CDR1 EGSNGY, CDR2 YDSYNSKV. The CDR3 length is 16 residues. After removal of 5 bases from V and 0 bases from J, the junction contained 9 bases not matched to a gene. CDR3 coding DNA: TGTGCCACCTGGGCGCAGATATATAGTAGTGATTGGATCAAGACGTTT. Translation gives CATWAQIYSSDWIKTF.

This clone was observed a handful of times. The rearrangement uses TRGV3 and TRGJ1 or TRGJ2. Unmatched junction bases numbered 10, after V lost 4 bases and J lost 4 bases. CDR1 and CDR2 from the germline V gene are VTNTFY and YDVSTARD (reference sequence). The CDR3 length is 14 residues. CDR3 nucleotide sequence: TGTGCCACCTGGGATAGCGGCGCCTATTATAAGAAACTCTTT. This translates into CATWDSGAYYKKLF.

There are many counts of this clone. With a much larger clone just one base away, this may be a read error. The chain links TRGV3 to TRGJ1 or TRGJ2. The CDR3 extends over 12 amino acids. Trimming took 4 bases from V and 3 from J; bases not matched to a gene: 3. Germline CDR1 VTNTFY, CDR2 YDVSTARD (reference sequence). CDR3 nucleotide sequence: TGTGCCACCTGGGAAGGTTATTATAAGAAACTCTTT. Protein: CATWEGYYKKLF.

This clone was seen a handful of times. The gene calls are TRGV8 and TRGJP2. The CDR3 sequence is 14 residues long. Germline CDR1 reads VENAVY; CDR2 reads YDSYNSRV. The ends lost 4 bases at V and 7 bases at J; junction bases unmatched: 9. CDR3 in amino acids: CATWDRLIDWIKTF. In DNA form, the CDR3 reads TGTGCCACCTGGGACAGGCTTATTGATTGGATCAAGACGTTT.

This chain uses TRGV8 with TRGJ1 or TRGJ2. Trimming at V came to 4 bases and at J to 8 bases, leaving 5 bases not matched to a gene. CDR1 and CDR2 (germline): VENAVY, YDSYNSRV. The CDR3 is 11 amino acids. CDR3: CATWEPDKKLF. The CDR3 DNA reads as TGTGCCACCTGGGAGCCCGATAAGAAACTCTTT.

The gene calls are TRGV3 and TRGJ1 or TRGJ2. V was clipped by 2 bases and J by 7 bases; unmatched bases: 11. Germline CDR1 and CDR2: VTNTFY and YDVSTARD (reference sequence). CDR3 length equals 14 residues. CDR3 protein: CATWDMPSRYKKLF. In nucleotides, the CDR3 is TGTGCCACCTGGGACATGCCGTCGCGGTATAAGAAACTCTTT.

The rearrangement links TRGV8 to TRGJ1 or TRGJ2. There are 14 residues in the CDR3. V trimming: 5 bases; J trimming: 4 bases; junction bases outside the gene matches: 11. Germline V gene data show CDR1 as VENAVY and CDR2 as YDSYNSRV. The CDR3 here is CATWATHTYYKKLF. CDR3 nucleotides: TGTGCCACCTGGGCCACCCATACCTATTATAAGAAACTCTTT.

The sample holds a few counts of this clone. Other nucleotide sequences from this sample produce the same CDR3. The chain links TRGV2 to TRGJ1 or TRGJ2. Losses at the gene ends were 0 bases for V and 8 bases for J; bases not matched to a gene: 4. The CDR3 consists of 12 residues. CDR1 and CDR2 from the germline V gene are EGSNGY and YDSYNSKV. CDR3 in DNA: TGTGCCACCTGGGACGGGGGGCATAAGAAACTCTTT. Translated, it gives CATWDGGHKKLF.

Points on this clone: This may come from a read error, since a much larger clone is one base off. This chain links TRGV8 with TRGJ1 or TRGJ2. The ends lost 4 bases at V and 0 bases at J; junction bases unmatched: 6. This CDR3 region has 14 residues. The germline V gene has CDR1 VENAVY and CDR2 YDSYNSRV. CDR3 bases: TGTGCCACCTGGGACGTAACGAATTATTATAAGAAACTCTTT. Translating it yields CATWDVTNYYKKLF.

V and J are TRGV4 and TRGJ1 or TRGJ2. Germline loops: CDR1 EGSTGY, CDR2 YDSYTSSV. Germline trimming cut 4 bases from V and 6 bases from J; bases unmatched to any gene: 15. CDR3 length equals 15 residues. Here the CDR3 reads CATWDGPGECYKKLF. DNA for the CDR3: TGTGCCACCTGGGACGGGCCGGGAGAATGTTATAAGAAACTCTTT.

Comment on this clone: Relative to the germline gene, one junction end is altered; a read error may explain this. The V gene is TRGV9, the J gene TRGJP. This CDR3 has 16 amino acids. Per the germline V gene, CDR1 is GITISATS and CDR2 is ISYDGTV (reference sequence). The CDR3 reads CALWEVPELSKKIKVF. In DNA form, the CDR3 reads TGTGCCTTGTGGGAGGTGCCAGAGTTGAGCAAAAAAATCAAGGTATTT.

J is TRGJ1 or TRGJ2 and V is TRGV3. The trim removed 3 bases at V and 7 bases at J, leaving 9 bases unmatched. Per the germline V gene, CDR1 is VTNTFY and CDR2 is YDVSTARD (reference sequence). There are 13 residues in the CDR3. The CDR3 DNA is TGTGCCACCTGGGACGGCAAAGGATATAAGAAACTCTTT. Its translation is CATWDGKGYKKLF.

This clone was picked up a small number of times. The chain links TRGV4 to TRGJ1 or TRGJ2. The CDR3 consists of 12 residues. CDR1 and CDR2 (germline): EGSTGY, YDSYTSSV. The junction had 8 bases not matched to a gene; V was cut back by 0 bases and J by 12 bases. Written as DNA, the CDR3 is TGTGCCACCTGGGATGGGCATCTTTGGAAACTCTTT. It encodes CATWDGHLWKLF.

The chain is built from TRGV8 and TRGJ1 or TRGJ2. Germline values: CDR1 VENAVY, CDR2 YDSYNSRV. The CDR3 extends over 16 amino acids. Unmatched junction bases numbered 11, after V lost 0 bases and J lost 3 bases. In DNA form, the CDR3 reads TGTGCCACCTGGGATAGGGAACCCGGGAGTTATTATAAGAAACTCTTT. It yields the protein CATWDREPGSYYKKLF.

This clone was found a few times. Other DNA sequences in this sample translate to the same CDR3. The rearrangement joins TRGV8 to TRGJ1 or TRGJ2. The germline V gene encodes CDR1 VENAVY and CDR2 YDSYNSRV. This CDR3 has 11 residues. Unmatched junction bases numbered 3, after V lost 5 bases and J lost 5 bases. CDR3 DNA: TGTGCCACCTGGGTGGATTATAAGAAACTCTTT. The encoded protein is CATWVDYKKLF.

This clone was counted only a few times. The V gene is TRGV3, the J gene TRGJ1 or TRGJ2. V dropped 2 bases and J dropped 3; count of bases not matched to a gene: 7. This CDR3 is built from 14 residues. Germline V gives CDR1 VTNTFY, CDR2 YDVSTARD (reference sequence). Written as DNA, the CDR3 is TGTGCCACCTGGGACAAGCGGGGTTATTATAAGAAACTCTTT. Translating it yields CATWDKRGYYKKLF.

In the case of this clone: A much larger clone sits a single nucleotide away, making a read error possible. V gene TRGV3 combines with J gene TRGJ1 or TRGJ2. CDR1 VTNTFY and CDR2 YDVSTARD come from the germline V gene (reference sequence). The CDR3 length is 13 residues. The CDR3 DNA sequence: TGTGCCGCCTGGGACAGGCCGGGTTATAAGAAACTCTTT. Residues: CAAWDRPGYKKLF.

The chain uses TRGV8 and TRGJ1 or TRGJ2. Unmatched junction bases numbered 11, after V lost 6 bases and J lost 9 bases. The CDR3 is 12 amino acids. CDR1 and CDR2 (germline): VENAVY, YDSYNSRV. The CDR3 here is CATWPAPSKKLF. The CDR3 DNA is TGTGCCACCTGGCCCGCGCCAAGTAAGAAACTCTTT.

This chain joins TRGV9 and TRGJ1 or TRGJ2. CDR1 GITISATS and CDR2 ISYDGTV come from the germline V gene (reference sequence). There are 15 residues in the CDR3. The V and J ends lost 0 bases and 2 bases, in that order; junction bases with no gene match: 7. CDR3 loop: CALWEVHPYYYKKLF. In DNA form, the CDR3 reads TGTGCCTTGTGGGAGGTGCATCCGTATTATTATAAGAAACTCTTT.

V usage is TRGV2 and J usage is TRGJP2. This CDR3 region has 21 residues. CDR1 is EGSNGY, CDR2 YDSYNSKV, per germline. V lost 0 bases to trimming and J lost 3 bases; unmatched junction nucleotides: 22. The chain's CDR3 is CATWDGEDGHLDIGSDWIKTF. Written as DNA, the CDR3 is TGTGCCACCTGGGACGGGGAGGACGGGCACCTCGATATAGGTAGTGATTGGATCAAGACGTTT.

This clone was seen more than once but under ten times. The V call is TRGV2, the J call TRGJ1 or TRGJ2. Losses at the gene ends were 2 bases for V and 3 bases for J; bases not matched to a gene: 4. The CDR3 runs to 13 residues. Per the germline V gene, CDR1 is EGSNGY and CDR2 is YDSYNSKV. CDR3 sequence (DNA): TGTGCCACCTGGGACGCTTGTTATTATAAGAAACTCTTT. Protein sequence: CATWDACYYKKLF.

Sample share makes this clone medium-sized. A read error may explain this, as a much larger clone is one base away. Other DNA sequences in this specimen translate into the identical CDR3. The rearrangement links TRGV2 to TRGJ1 or TRGJ2. Per germline, CDR1 EGSNGY and CDR2 YDSYNSKV. V lost 1 base, J lost 6 bases, and 3 bases stayed unmatched. CDR3 size: 12 residues. In DNA, the CDR3 is TGTGCCACCTGGGACGGCCCTTATAAGAAACTCTTT. Translating it yields CATWDGPYKKLF.

The chain links TRGV9 to TRGJ1 or TRGJ2. The germline V gene has CDR1 GITISATS and CDR2 ISYDGTV (reference sequence). This CDR3 contains 12 residues. Losses at the gene ends were 3 bases for V and 16 bases for J; bases not matched to a gene: 15. For the CDR3, the DNA is TGTGCCTTGTGGGAGAAGCGAATCTGTGACCTCTTT. Its translation: CALWEKRICDLF.

The chain links TRGV2 to TRGJ1 or TRGJ2. V shed 0 bases, J shed 2 bases, and the junction held 4 bases outside the gene matches. The CDR3 loop spans 14 amino acids. Germline V CDR1 and CDR2: EGSNGY, YDSYNSKV. The CDR3 DNA sequence: TGTGCCACCTGGGACGGGTTCTATTATTATAAGAAACTCTTT. Translation gives CATWDGFYYYKKLF.